This T cell receptor beta chain was recovered during a study of blood T cell repertoires in COVID-19. Study overall: Sample material is recorded as cDNA or gDNA derived from T cells, B-cell-depleted T cells, or PBMCs.

Per the original data handling: Nucleated cell number was recorded as an estimate derived from reference gene primer amplification. Here immunoSEQ multiplex PCR was the method, and the copy in TCRdb shows in-frame clones only, minus some. Clone size and V and J calls were adopted from that table, with D and trimming inferred from the DNA. The table includes some 140,000 clones, 75% to 90% detected once. The germline V gene encodes CDR1 LNHDA and CDR2 SQIVND (reference sequence). The V and J ends lost 2 bases and 7 bases respectively, with 12 bases between them. This CDR3 comprises 14 residues. The chain employs TRBV19 and TRBJ1-5; maybe TRBD1 (5 bases). The TCR was taken from a woman aged 50 to 60 who had recovered from COVID-19. Sequencing was carried out using peripheral blood. The CDR3 nucleotides are TGTGCCAGTAGTATAATGGCAGGGTACCAGCCCCAGCATTTT. Residues: CASSIMAGYQPQHF.